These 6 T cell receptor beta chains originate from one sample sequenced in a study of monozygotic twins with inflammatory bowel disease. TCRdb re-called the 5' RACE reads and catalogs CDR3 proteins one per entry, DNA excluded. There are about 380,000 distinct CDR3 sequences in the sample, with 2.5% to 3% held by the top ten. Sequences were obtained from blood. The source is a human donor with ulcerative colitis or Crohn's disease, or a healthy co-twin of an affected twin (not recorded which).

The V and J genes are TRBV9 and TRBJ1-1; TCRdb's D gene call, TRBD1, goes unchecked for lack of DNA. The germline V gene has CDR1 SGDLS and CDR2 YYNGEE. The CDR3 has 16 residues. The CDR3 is CASNPWDTEPSTEAFF.

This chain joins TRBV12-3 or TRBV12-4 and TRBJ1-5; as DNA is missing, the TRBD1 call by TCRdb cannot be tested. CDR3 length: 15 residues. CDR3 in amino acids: CASSWGDRGNQPQHF.

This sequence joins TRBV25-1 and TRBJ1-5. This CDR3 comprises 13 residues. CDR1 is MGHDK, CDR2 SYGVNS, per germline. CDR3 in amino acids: CASSEQVGQPQHF.

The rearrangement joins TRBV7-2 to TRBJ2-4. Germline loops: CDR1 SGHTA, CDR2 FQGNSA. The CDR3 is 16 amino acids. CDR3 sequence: CASSFLSQRAKNIQYF.

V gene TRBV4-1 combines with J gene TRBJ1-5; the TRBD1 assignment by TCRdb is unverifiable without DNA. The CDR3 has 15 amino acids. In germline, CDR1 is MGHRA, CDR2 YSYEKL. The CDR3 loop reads CASSPMTGAHQPQHF.

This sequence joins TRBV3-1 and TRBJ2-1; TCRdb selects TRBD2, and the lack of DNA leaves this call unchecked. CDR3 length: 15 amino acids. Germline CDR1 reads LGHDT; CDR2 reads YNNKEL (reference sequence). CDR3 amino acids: CASSWRGGSYNEQFF.